This record covers a single TCR beta chain. Original analysis: Reference gene primers were amplified, and this amplification served to estimate nucleated cell counts. Data came from immunoSEQ multiplex PCR; TCRdb stores just in-frame clones and leaves some out. V and J calls plus clone size are reproduced from that table; the DNA served to infer D and trimming. The sample has 50,000 to 60,000 clones, nearly 85% seen once; the top ten hold over 15%. Per the germline V gene, CDR1 is MGHDK and CDR2 is SYGVNS. The CDR3 totals 15 residues. The germline V and J ends were trimmed by 5 bases and 5 bases, with 18 bases remaining between them. The data belong to a study of blood T cell repertoires in COVID-19. As for the study in general: COVID-19 samples from acute and convalescent phases originated in the United States, Italy and Spain. T cells, B-cell-depleted T cells, or PBMCs supplied cDNA or gDNA.

The TCR originated in a man aged 40-49 years with acute or convalescent COVID-19. The specimen was peripheral blood. The chain couples TRBV25-1 to TRBJ2-5; perhaps TRBD2 as D (5 bases). The CDR3 here is CASSRQGWESETQYF. The CDR3 region has the DNA TGTGCCAGCAGTCGTCAAGGGTGGGAGTCGGAGACCCAGTACTTC.